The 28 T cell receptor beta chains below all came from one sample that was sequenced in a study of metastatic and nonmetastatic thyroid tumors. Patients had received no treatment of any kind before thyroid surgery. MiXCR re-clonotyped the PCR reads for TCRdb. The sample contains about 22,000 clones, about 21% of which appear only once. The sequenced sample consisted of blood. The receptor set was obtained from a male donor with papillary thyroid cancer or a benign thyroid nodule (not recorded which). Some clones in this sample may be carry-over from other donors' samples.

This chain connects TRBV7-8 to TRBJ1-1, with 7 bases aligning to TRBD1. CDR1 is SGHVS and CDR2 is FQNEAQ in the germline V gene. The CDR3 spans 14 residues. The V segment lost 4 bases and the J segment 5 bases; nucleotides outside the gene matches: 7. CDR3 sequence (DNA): TGTGCCAGCAGCTCGGACAGGATGTTGACTGAAGCTTTCTTT. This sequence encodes CASSSDRMLTEAFF.

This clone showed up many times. For the CDR3, the DNA is TGTGCCAGCAGCCAAGAAGCCGCGGCCGGGGAGCTGTTTTTT. Translated: CASSQEAAAGELFF. V usage is TRBV3-1 and J usage is TRBJ2-2; D is ambiguous. CDR1 and CDR2 (germline): LGHDT, YNNKEL (reference sequence). CDR3 length: 14 residues. V lost 0 bases and J lost 6, with 8 bases in between.

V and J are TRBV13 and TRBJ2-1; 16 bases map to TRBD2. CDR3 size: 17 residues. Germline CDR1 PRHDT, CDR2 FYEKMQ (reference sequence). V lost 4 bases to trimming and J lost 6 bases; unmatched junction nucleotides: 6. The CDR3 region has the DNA TGTGCCAGCAGCTCGGGACTAGCGGGAGGGGTTGTCAATGAGCAGTTCTTC. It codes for CASSSGLAGGVVNEQFF. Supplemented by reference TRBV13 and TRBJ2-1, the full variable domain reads AAGVIQSPRHLIKEKRETATLKCYPIPRHDTVYWYQQGPGQDPQFLISFYEKMQSDKGSIPDRFSAQQFSDYHSELNMSSLELGDSALYFCASSSGLAGGVVNEQFFGPGTRLTVL.

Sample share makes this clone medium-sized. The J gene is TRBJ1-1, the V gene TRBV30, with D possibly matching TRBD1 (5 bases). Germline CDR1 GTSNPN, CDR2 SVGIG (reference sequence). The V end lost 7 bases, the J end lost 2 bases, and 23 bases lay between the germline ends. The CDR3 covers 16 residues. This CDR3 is CASHRDLRGSNTEAFF. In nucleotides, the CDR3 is TGTGCCTCCCATCGGGACCTTCGGGGATCAAACACTGAAGCTTTCTTT.

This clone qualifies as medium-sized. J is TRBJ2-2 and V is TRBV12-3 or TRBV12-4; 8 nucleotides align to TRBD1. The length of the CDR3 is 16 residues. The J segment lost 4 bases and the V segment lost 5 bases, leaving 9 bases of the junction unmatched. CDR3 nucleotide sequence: TGTGCCAGCAGTCGCTGGACAGGGTACAGCACCGGGGAGCTGTTTTTT. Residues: CASSRWTGYSTGELFF.

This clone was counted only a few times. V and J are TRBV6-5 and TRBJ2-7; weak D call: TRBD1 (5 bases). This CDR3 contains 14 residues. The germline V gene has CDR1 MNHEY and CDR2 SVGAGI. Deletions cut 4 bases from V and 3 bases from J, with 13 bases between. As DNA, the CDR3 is TGTGCCAGCAGTTCCCAGGGTCGTGACTACGAGCAGTACTTC. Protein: CASSSQGRDYEQYF.

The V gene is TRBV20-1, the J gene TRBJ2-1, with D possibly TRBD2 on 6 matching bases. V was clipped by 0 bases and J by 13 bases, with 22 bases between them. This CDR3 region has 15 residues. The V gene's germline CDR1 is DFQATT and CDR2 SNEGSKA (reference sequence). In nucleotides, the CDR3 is TGCAGTGCTAGAGATCTCGGGGACTCCCCCGTAGGTCAGTTCTTC. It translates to CSARDLGDSPVGQFF.

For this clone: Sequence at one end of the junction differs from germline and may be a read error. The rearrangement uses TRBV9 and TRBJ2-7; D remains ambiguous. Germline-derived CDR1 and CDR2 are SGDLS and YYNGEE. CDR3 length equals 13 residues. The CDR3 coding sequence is TGTGCCTGCAGAGCCGGGCCGTCCTACGAGCAGTACTTC. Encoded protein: CACRAGPSYEQYF.

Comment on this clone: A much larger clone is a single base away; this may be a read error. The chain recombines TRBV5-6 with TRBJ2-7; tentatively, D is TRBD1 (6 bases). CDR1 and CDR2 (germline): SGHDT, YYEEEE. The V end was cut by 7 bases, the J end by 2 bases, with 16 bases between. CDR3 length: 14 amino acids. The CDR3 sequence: CASRRGGSTYEQYF. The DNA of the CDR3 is TGTGCCAGCCGCCGAGGGGGAAGTACCTACGAGCAGTACTTC.

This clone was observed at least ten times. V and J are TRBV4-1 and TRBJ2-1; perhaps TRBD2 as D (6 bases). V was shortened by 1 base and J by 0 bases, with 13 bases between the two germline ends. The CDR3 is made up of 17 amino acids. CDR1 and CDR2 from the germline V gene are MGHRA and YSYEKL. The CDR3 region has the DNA TGCGCCAGCAGCCAAGGCCCTGCGGGGAGCTCCTACAATGAGCAGTTCTTC. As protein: CASSQGPAGSSYNEQFF.

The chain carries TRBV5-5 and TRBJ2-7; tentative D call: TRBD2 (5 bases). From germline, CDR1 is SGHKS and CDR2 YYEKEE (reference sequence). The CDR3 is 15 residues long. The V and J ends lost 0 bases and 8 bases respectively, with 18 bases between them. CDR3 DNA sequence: TGTGCCAGCAGCTTGGCCCGGGGATCTAATTACCAGCAGTACTTC. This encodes CASSLARGSNYQQYF.

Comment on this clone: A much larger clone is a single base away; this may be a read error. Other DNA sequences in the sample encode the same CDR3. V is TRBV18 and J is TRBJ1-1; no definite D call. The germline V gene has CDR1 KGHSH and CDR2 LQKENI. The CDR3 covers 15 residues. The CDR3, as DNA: TGTGCCAGCTCAGGGGTCGGGCAGCCGAACACTGGAGCTTTCTTT. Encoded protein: CASSGVGQPNTGAFF.

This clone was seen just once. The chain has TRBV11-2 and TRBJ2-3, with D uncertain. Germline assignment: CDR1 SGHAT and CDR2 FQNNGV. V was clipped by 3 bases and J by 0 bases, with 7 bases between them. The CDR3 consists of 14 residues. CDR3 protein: CASSFNPSTDTQYF. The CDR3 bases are TGTGCCAGCAGCTTCAACCCTAGCACAGATACGCAGTATTTT.

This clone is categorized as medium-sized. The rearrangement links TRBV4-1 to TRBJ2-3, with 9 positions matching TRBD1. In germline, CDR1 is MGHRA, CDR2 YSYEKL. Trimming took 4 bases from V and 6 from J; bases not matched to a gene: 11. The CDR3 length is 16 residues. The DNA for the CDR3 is TGCGCCAGCAGCCCAAGGCCGGGACAGGGATGGGATACGCAGTATTTT. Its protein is CASSPRPGQGWDTQYF.

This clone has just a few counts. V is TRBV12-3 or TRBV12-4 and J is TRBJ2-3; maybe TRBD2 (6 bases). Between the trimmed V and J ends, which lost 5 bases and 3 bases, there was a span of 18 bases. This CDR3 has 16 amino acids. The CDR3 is CASSPPGLEGTDTQYF. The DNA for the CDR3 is TGTGCCAGCAGTCCCCCGGGGTTGGAGGGGACAGATACGCAGTATTTT.

As DNA, the CDR3 is TGCAGTGCCCCATTGGACAGAACGGGTTCACCCCTCCACTTT. Translating gives CSAPLDRTGSPLHF. The V gene is TRBV20-1, the J gene TRBJ1-6, with D maybe TRBD1 (6 bases). Germline CDR1 reads DFQATT; CDR2 reads SNEGSKA (reference sequence). There are 14 residues in the CDR3. V lost 6 bases and J lost 9, with 18 bases in between.

CDR3 protein: CASNHPLLNTEAFF. CDR3 DNA sequence: TGTGCCAGCAACCATCCGCTATTGAACACTGAAGCTTTCTTT. The chain is built from TRBV6-1 and TRBJ1-1; D is ambiguous. CDR1 is MNHNS and CDR2 is SASEGT in the germline V gene. The CDR3 sequence is 14 residues long. V was clipped by 7 bases and J by 0 bases, with 12 bases between them.

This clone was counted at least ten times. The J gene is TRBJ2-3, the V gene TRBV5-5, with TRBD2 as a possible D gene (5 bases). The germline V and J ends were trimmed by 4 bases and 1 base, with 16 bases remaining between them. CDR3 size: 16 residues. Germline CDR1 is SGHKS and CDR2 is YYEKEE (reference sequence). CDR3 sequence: CASSEDAGQGTDTQYF. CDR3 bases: TGTGCCAGCAGCGAGGACGCGGGTCAGGGCACAGATACGCAGTATTTT.

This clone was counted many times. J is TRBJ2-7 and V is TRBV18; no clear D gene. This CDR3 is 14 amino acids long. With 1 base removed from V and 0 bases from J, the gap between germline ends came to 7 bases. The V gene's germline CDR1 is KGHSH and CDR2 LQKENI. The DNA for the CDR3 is TGTGCCAGCTCACCACAGGGTAGCTCCTACGAGCAGTACTTC. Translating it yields CASSPQGSSYEQYF.

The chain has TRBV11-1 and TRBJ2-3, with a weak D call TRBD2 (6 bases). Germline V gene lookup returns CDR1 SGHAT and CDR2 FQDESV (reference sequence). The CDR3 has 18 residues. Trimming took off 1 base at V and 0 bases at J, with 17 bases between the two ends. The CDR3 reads CASSLGPYGSGSTDTQYF. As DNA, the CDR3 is TGTGCCAGCAGCTTAGGCCCCTACGGGAGTGGGAGCACAGATACGCAGTATTTT.

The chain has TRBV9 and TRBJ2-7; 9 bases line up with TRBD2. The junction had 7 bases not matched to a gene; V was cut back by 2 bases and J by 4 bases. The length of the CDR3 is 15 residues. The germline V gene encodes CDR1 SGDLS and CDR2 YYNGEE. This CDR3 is CASSVASGRWYEQYF. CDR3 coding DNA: TGTGCCAGCAGCGTCGCCAGCGGGAGGTGGTACGAGCAGTACTTC.

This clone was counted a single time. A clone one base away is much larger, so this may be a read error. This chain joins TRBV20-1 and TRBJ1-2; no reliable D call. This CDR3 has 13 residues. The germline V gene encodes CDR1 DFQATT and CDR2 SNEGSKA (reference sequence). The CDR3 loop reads CSASNSRSYVYTF. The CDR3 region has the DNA TGCAGTGCTAGTAATTCCCGAAGTTATGTCTACACCTTC.

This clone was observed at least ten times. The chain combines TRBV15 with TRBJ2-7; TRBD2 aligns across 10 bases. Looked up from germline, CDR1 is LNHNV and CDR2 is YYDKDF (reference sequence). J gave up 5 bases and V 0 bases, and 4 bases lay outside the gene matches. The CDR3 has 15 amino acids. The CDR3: CATSRDPGTSDEQYF. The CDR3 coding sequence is TGTGCCACCAGCAGAGATCCCGGGACTAGCGACGAGCAGTACTTC.

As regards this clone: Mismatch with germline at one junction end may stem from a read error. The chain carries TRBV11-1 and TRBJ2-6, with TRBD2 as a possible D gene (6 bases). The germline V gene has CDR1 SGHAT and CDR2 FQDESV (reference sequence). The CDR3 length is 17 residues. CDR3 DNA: TGTGCCAGCAGCTTAGGGCTAACGGGAGTTGGGGCCAACGTCCTAACTTTC. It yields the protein CASSLGLTGVGANVLTF.

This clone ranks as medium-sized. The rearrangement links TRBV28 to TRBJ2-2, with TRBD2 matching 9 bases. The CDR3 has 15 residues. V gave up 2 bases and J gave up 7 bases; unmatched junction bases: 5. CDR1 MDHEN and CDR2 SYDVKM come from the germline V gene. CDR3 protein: CASSLGGREVGELFF. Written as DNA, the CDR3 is TGTGCCAGCAGTTTAGGCGGGAGGGAGGTCGGGGAGCTGTTTTTT.

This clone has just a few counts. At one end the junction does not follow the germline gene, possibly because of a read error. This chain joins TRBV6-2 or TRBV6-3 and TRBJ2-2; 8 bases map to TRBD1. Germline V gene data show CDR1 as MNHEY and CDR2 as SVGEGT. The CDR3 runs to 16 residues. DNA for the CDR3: TGTGCCAGCACCGACAGGGGAGCCGTGAACACCGGGGAGCCGTTTTTT. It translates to CASTDRGAVNTGEPFF.

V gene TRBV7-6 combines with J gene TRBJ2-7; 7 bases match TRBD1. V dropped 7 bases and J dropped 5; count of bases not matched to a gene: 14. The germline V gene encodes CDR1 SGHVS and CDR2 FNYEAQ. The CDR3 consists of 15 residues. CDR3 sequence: CASIYGGLQGDEQYF. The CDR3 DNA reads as TGTGCCAGCATCTATGGCGGTCTCCAGGGGGACGAGCAGTACTTC.

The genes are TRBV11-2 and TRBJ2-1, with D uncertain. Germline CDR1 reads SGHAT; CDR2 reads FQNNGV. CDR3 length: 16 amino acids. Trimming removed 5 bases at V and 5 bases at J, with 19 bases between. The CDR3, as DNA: TGTGCCAGCAGCCTCCAGTCTCAAGTGGGGAACAATGAGCAGTTCTTC. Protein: CASSLQSQVGNNEQFF.